The clone carrying this TCR beta chain turned up a few times. Antigen: not known. The data belong to a study of T cell repertoires in cytomegalovirus infection. Background on the study: Recently identified HLA-C-restricted CMV epitopes and well-studied HLA-B-restricted CMV epitopes were used by the study. In public TCR beta signatures, there were indications of both CMV infection and matching HLA type.

Overall study results and limits: HLA-C-restricted CMV clonotypes gave the most frequent clonotype in two of eight donors. Cumulative public TCR beta family frequency identified carriers of CMV plus the relevant HLA.

This CDR3 spans 17 amino acids. V was pared by 4 bases and J by 2 bases, with 17 bases between. Germline V gene lookup returns CDR1 ENHRY and CDR2 SYGVKD. From the reads, TCRdb called clonotypes with MiXCR, one entry per CDR3 protein. The profile covers some 940,000 distinct CDR3 sequences, with around 31% appearing a single time and roughly 13% taken by the ten largest. The sample consisted of cultured CD8+ T cells from PBMCs, taken from culture after CMV antigen stimulation. This receptor was identified in a human donor in good health (CMV status not recorded). Some clones in this sample may be carry-over from other donors' samples. V usage is TRBV10-3 and J usage is TRBJ2-2; TRBD1 is a possible D gene (5 bases). The chain's CDR3 is CAISGPQGSLNTGELFF. The CDR3 nucleotides are TGTGCCATCAGTGGCCCCCAGGGATCCCTAAACACCGGGGAGCTGTTTTTT.